This T cell receptor beta chain was documented in a study of T cell responses to AZD1222 COVID-19 vaccine. CDR3 length: 16 amino acids. The V end lost 0 bases, the J end lost 7 bases, and 16 bases lay between the germline ends. The V gene's germline CDR1 is MNHNS and CDR2 SASEGT. Data came from immunoSEQ multiplex PCR; TCRdb stores just in-frame clones and leaves some out. Of 200,000 or so clones in the sample, 85% to 90% were seen once. The input for sequencing was peripheral blood, taken on day 0 of AZD1222 vaccination. This chain uses TRBV6-1 with TRBJ2-1; maybe TRBD1 (5 bases). The clonotype originates from an adult in good health. CDR3 sequence reads: CASSEATVQGWNEQFF. The CDR3 DNA reads TGTGCCAGCAGTGAAGCGACAGTCCAGGGTTGGAATGAGCAGTTCTTC.